This entry concerns a single T cell receptor beta chain. CDR3 length: 17 amino acids. Germline CDR1 is SGHAT and CDR2 is FQNNGV. Trimming at V came to 6 bases and at J to 4 bases, leaving 14 bases not matched to a gene. The data were produced by immunoSEQ multiplex PCR, yet TCRdb's version contains in-frame clones alone and is incomplete. Of over 55,000 clones listed, 84% were seen once; the top ten hold 7.5% to 9%. These data are taken from a study of blood T cell repertoires in COVID-19. Study-level background: PBMCs, B-cell-depleted T cells, or T cells provided the cDNA or gDNA that made up the material.

This clonotype originated in a man in his forties or fifties with active COVID-19. The rearrangement joins TRBV11-2 to TRBJ2-3, with 9 bases matching TRBD2. The sequenced sample consisted of peripheral blood. The CDR3 sequence is CASRPARGGRAPDTQYF. CDR3 bases: TGTGCCAGCAGACCGGCCAGGGGCGGGAGGGCTCCAGATACGCAGTATTTT.